The 26 T cell receptor beta chains listed next were all sequenced from one sample in a study of shared clonotypes between healthy human individuals. TCRdb's copy holds only in-frame clones and misses some; the assay was immunoSEQ multiplex PCR. The repertoire includes over 1.4 million clones, around 97% of them detected once, and approximately 1.1% sits in the top ten. Sequencing used naive CD4+ T cells sorted from blood. Subset reported: CD45RA+ positively selected. The source of these receptors is a man aged 30-40 years in good health.

The rearrangement joins TRBV7-2 to TRBJ2-5, with a weak D call TRBD1 (6 bases). The CDR3 contains 17 residues. CDR1 and CDR2 from the germline V gene are SGHTA and FQGNSA. Between the trimmed V and J ends, which lost 3 bases and 5 bases, there was a span of 22 bases. DNA of the CDR3: TGTGCCAGCAGCTTCGGTTCGTTAACAGGGTGGTTGGAGACCCAGTACTTC. Protein product: CASSFGSLTGWLETQYF.

The chain joins TRBV7-9 to TRBJ2-1; D call uncertain. Per germline, CDR1 SEHNR and CDR2 FQNEAQ (reference sequence). CDR3 length: 12 residues. V lost 5 bases, J lost 7 bases, and 9 bases lay in between. CDR3 region: CASSLGWNEQFF. The CDR3 DNA sequence: TGTGCCAGCAGCCTAGGGTGGAATGAGCAGTTCTTC. Full variable domain (missing parts from reference TRBV7-9 and TRBJ2-1): DTGVSQNPRHKITKRGQNVTFRCDPISEHNRLYWYRQTLGQGPEFLTYFQNEAQLEKSRLLSDRFSAERPKGSFSTLEIQRTEQGDSAMYLCASSLGWNEQFFGPGTRLTVL.

The CDR3 DNA reads TGTGCCAGCAGCTCTCGCCCGGGGGATGAGCAGTTCTTC. It is translated as CASSSRPGDEQFF. The chain carries TRBV11-3 and TRBJ2-1; a weak D match, TRBD2 (6 bases). The V gene's germline CDR1 is SGHNT and CDR2 YENEEA. This CDR3 region has 13 residues. The V and J ends lost 4 bases and 8 bases respectively, with 12 bases between them. Together with reference TRBV11-3 and TRBJ2-1, the CDR3 gives the full variable domain: EAGVVQSPRYKIIEKKQPVAFWCNPISGHNTLYWYLQNLGQGPELLIRYENEEAVDDSQLPKDRFSAERLKGVDSTLKIQPAELGDSAVYLCASSSRPGDEQFFGPGTRLTVL.

This chain uses TRBV11-3 with TRBJ2-7, with 9 bases that match TRBD2. Germline V gives CDR1 SGHNT, CDR2 YENEEA. V was clipped by 5 bases and J by 1 base; unmatched bases: 18. The CDR3 has 19 amino acids. The chain's CDR3 is CASSTSAAASGTTSYEQYF. The CDR3, as DNA: TGTGCCAGCAGCACTTCTGCAGCGGCTAGCGGGACCACTTCCTACGAGCAGTACTTC. Variable domain in full (rest from reference TRBV11-3 and TRBJ2-7): EAGVVQSPRYKIIEKKQPVAFWCNPISGHNTLYWYLQNLGQGPELLIRYENEEAVDDSQLPKDRFSAERLKGVDSTLKIQPAELGDSAVYLCASSTSAAASGTTSYEQYFGPGTRLTVT.

The CDR3 spells CAAKSTDTQYF. The CDR3 nucleotides are TGTGCTGCCAAGAGCACAGATACGCAGTATTTT. The V gene is TRBV6-5, the J gene TRBJ2-3, with D unresolved. The germline CDR1 and CDR2 sequences are MNHEY and SVGAGI. The CDR3 sequence is 11 residues long.

The chain combines TRBV6-1 with TRBJ1-5, with a possible D match to TRBD1 (5 bases). The germline V gene encodes CDR1 MNHNS and CDR2 SASEGT. V shed 7 bases and J shed 1 base, with 14 bases lying between them. The length of the CDR3 is 15 residues. The CDR3 DNA is TGTGCCAGCACCACTATTACAGGCAGCAATCAGCCCCAGCATTTT. It specifies CASTTITGSNQPQHF.

V gene TRBV5-1 combines with J gene TRBJ2-1; the match to TRBD2 covers 10 bases. After removal of 0 bases from V and 7 bases from J, the junction contained 13 bases not matched to a gene. Per germline, CDR1 SGHRS and CDR2 YFSETQ. This CDR3 spans 18 amino acids. The CDR3 DNA is TGCGCCAGCAGCTTGGACACCTTGCAGCGGGAGGGCCGAAATGAGCAGTTCTTC. As protein: CASSLDTLQREGRNEQFF.

This chain uses TRBV5-1 with TRBJ2-7; 15 nucleotides match TRBD2. The CDR3 has 18 amino acids. V was clipped by 4 bases and J by 0 bases; unmatched bases: 8. The germline gives CDR1 SGHRS, CDR2 YFSETQ. Here the CDR3 DNA reads TGCGCCAGCAGCCAGCTAGGACTAGCGGGAGGGCCCTCCTACGAGCAGTACTTC. It yields the protein CASSQLGLAGGPSYEQYF.

The chain links TRBV4-1 to TRBJ2-6; D gene unclear. V was clipped by 3 bases and J by 0 bases, with 3 bases between them. The germline V gene encodes CDR1 MGHRA and CDR2 YSYEKL. The CDR3 is 14 amino acids. The DNA of the CDR3 is TGCGCCAGCAGCCAGGACTCTGGGGCCAACGTCCTGACTTTC. It encodes CASSQDSGANVLTF.

The chain recombines TRBV5-1 with TRBJ1-1; D might be TRBD1 (5 bases). The CDR3 spans 15 residues. Trimming removed 4 bases from V and 6 bases from J, with 19 bases in between. Per germline, CDR1 SGHRS and CDR2 YFSETQ. The CDR3 DNA reads TGCGCCAGCAGCCCAAGGACGGTCGTGGGGGCTGAAGCTTTCTTT. Translating it yields CASSPRTVVGAEAFF.

V gene TRBV27 combines with J gene TRBJ2-7, with TRBD1 as a possible D gene (6 bases). Germline-derived CDR1 and CDR2 are MNHEY and SMNVEV (reference sequence). V was shortened by 5 bases and J by 6 bases, with 17 bases between the two germline ends. The length of the CDR3 is 14 residues. DNA of the CDR3: TGTGCCAGCAGTCCCAGGACAGCCCTGGGCGAGCAGTACTTC. This translates into CASSPRTALGEQYF.

The rearrangement uses TRBV6-4 and TRBJ2-2; D is unclear. Germline values: CDR1 MRHNA, CDR2 SNTAGT. Trimming left V 3 bases short and J 0 bases short, with 17 bases between. This CDR3 is built from 18 residues. As DNA, the CDR3 is TGTGCCAGCAGTGAGAACGGAATAGGTACCGCGAACACCGGGGAGCTGTTTTTT. Translated: CASSENGIGTANTGELFF.

The CDR3 spells CASSEYISPKNIQYF. CDR3 sequence (DNA): TGTGCCAGCAGTGAATACATCAGCCCGAAAAACATTCAGTACTTC. The gene calls are TRBV6-1 and TRBJ2-4; D remains ambiguous. There are 15 residues in the CDR3. Germline-derived CDR1 and CDR2 are MNHNS and SASEGT. Trimming removed 2 bases at V and 4 bases at J, with 12 bases between.

V is TRBV2 and J is TRBJ1-2; 10 bases are shared with TRBD1. CDR3 length equals 19 residues. V gave up 0 bases and J gave up 7 bases; unmatched junction bases: 17. From germline, CDR1 is SNHLY and CDR2 FYNNEI. CDR3 sequence: CASSEALLGQGPSAGGYTF. In DNA, the CDR3 is TGTGCCAGCAGTGAAGCGCTTCTGGGACAGGGGCCGTCTGCGGGTGGCTACACCTTC.

Only one count was recorded for this clone. The chain links TRBV27 to TRBJ2-7; the match to TRBD1 covers 7 bases. With V trimmed by 6 bases and J by 2 bases, 10 bases remained unmatched. This CDR3 spans 15 amino acids. Per the germline V gene, CDR1 is MNHEY and CDR2 is SMNVEV (reference sequence). CDR3: CASSKPRTGAYEQYF. Here the CDR3 DNA reads TGTGCCAGCAGCAAACCTCGGACAGGTGCCTACGAGCAGTACTTC.

The table lists this clone with a count of one. V is TRBV4-1 and J is TRBJ1-1; D not resolved. The CDR3 extends over 14 amino acids. Trimming took off 0 bases at V and 2 bases at J, with 7 bases between the two ends. Germline CDR1 MGHRA, CDR2 YSYEKL. The CDR3: CASSQEPDNTEAFF. The CDR3, as DNA: TGCGCCAGCAGCCAAGAACCGGATAACACTGAAGCTTTCTTT.

The chain employs TRBV7-9 and TRBJ1-2; 9 bases align to TRBD1. V lost 0 bases, J lost 6 bases, and 2 bases stayed unmatched. CDR1 is SEHNR, CDR2 FQNEAQ, per germline (reference sequence). The CDR3 sequence is 14 residues long. CDR3: CASSLAGQGHGYTF. The CDR3 DNA is TGTGCCAGCAGCTTAGCGGGACAGGGTCATGGCTACACCTTC.

This clone was detected once. This chain links TRBV5-1 with TRBJ2-3; D is undetermined. Per germline, CDR1 SGHRS and CDR2 YFSETQ. Trimming left V 6 bases short and J 2 bases short, with 10 bases between. The CDR3 spans 13 residues. Here the CDR3 DNA reads TGCGCCAGCACCAATTCTCCCACAGATACGCAGTATTTT. Amino acids: CASTNSPTDTQYF.

In this sample, this clone turned up once. The rearrangement links TRBV18 to TRBJ2-4; 11 bases are a match to TRBD2. Germline CDR1 is KGHSH and CDR2 is LQKENI. Losses at the gene ends were 2 bases for V and 4 bases for J; bases not matched to a gene: 4. The CDR3 spans 16 residues. CDR3 residues: CASSPILAGGKNIQYF. CDR3 bases: TGTGCCAGCTCACCAATCCTAGCGGGAGGTAAAAACATTCAGTACTTC.

The genes are TRBV6-6 and TRBJ2-5; tentative D call: TRBD2 (5 bases). The CDR3 is made up of 15 amino acids. The V end lost 2 bases, the J end lost 5 bases, and 15 bases lay between the germline ends. Germline V lookup: CDR1 MNHNY, CDR2 SVGAGI (reference sequence). CDR3 sequence: CASSYQLTTRETQYF. The CDR3 DNA reads as TGTGCCAGCAGTTACCAACTGACTACTCGGGAGACCCAGTACTTC.

The J gene is TRBJ1-2, the V gene TRBV7-2, with D unclear. Germline CDR1 and CDR2: SGHTA and FQGNSA. Trimming pared 3 bases from V and 10 bases from J, leaving 12 bases between. CDR3 length: 12 amino acids. The CDR3 protein is CASSFIGGPYTF. The CDR3 bases are TGTGCCAGCAGCTTTATTGGAGGTCCCTACACCTTC. Based on the CDR3 plus reference TRBV7-2 and TRBJ1-2, the full variable domain is GAGVSQSPSNKVTEKGKDVELRCDPISGHTALYWYRQSLGQGLEFLIYFQGNSAPDKSGLPSDRFSAERTGGSVSTLTIQRTQQEDSAVYLCASSFIGGPYTFGSGTRLTVV.

The J gene is TRBJ1-2, the V gene TRBV28, with 7 bases that match TRBD1. The trim removed 6 bases at V and 5 bases at J, leaving 6 bases unmatched. The CDR3 covers 13 residues. Germline lookup yields CDR1 MDHEN and CDR2 SYDVKM. The CDR3 coding sequence is TGTGCCAGCAGCCCCCGGACAGGATATGGCTACACCTTC. Amino acids: CASSPRTGYGYTF.

The chain employs TRBV29-1 and TRBJ2-2, with D possibly called TRBD1 or TRBD2 (5 bases each). This CDR3 is built from 14 residues. Deletions cut 6 bases from V and 2 bases from J, with 13 bases between. Germline CDR1 and CDR2: SQVTM and ANQGSEA. Here the CDR3 reads CSVWDRPNTGELFF. CDR3 DNA sequence: TGCAGCGTGTGGGACCGCCCTAACACCGGGGAGCTGTTTTTT.

V and J are TRBV4-3 and TRBJ1-5; possibly TRBD1 for D (6 bases). The V gene lost 4 bases and the J gene lost 2 bases, with 12 bases spanning the gap. Per germline, CDR1 LGHNA and CDR2 YSLEER. This CDR3 is built from 15 residues. CDR3 residues: CASSPSGEGNQPQHF. The CDR3 region has the DNA TGCGCCAGCAGCCCATCAGGGGAGGGCAATCAGCCCCAGCATTTT.

This clone was seen just once. The chain links TRBV7-2 to TRBJ2-3, with TRBD2 matching 7 bases. Per the germline V gene, CDR1 is SGHTA and CDR2 is FQGNSA. The CDR3 extends over 15 amino acids. V was pared by 8 bases and J by 1 base, with 9 bases of the junction left unmatched. CDR3 protein: CASLWSGGRTDTQYF. In DNA form, the CDR3 reads TGTGCCAGCCTATGGTCGGGGGGACGCACAGATACGCAGTATTTT.

This clone was seen only once. The chain links TRBV7-8 to TRBJ2-7; perhaps TRBD2 as D (5 bases). Deletions cut 3 bases from V and 4 bases from J, with 16 bases between. Per germline, CDR1 SGHVS and CDR2 FQNEAQ. The CDR3 totals 15 residues. The CDR3 coding sequence is TGTGCCAGCAGCTTGGTATGGGAGACCCAGTACGAGCAGTACTTC. It encodes CASSLVWETQYEQYF.